This TCR beta chain was sequenced during a study of cytomegalovirus exposure and HLA in healthy donors. Study-level results: Later analysis demonstrated an association between a missense DCLRE1C variant and TCR beta V- and J-gene trimming.

Remarks on this clone: Its specificity is unknown.

Germline V gene data show CDR1 as SNHLY and CDR2 as FYNNEI. Losses at the gene ends were 6 bases for V and 4 bases for J; bases not matched to a gene: 5. There are 13 residues in the CDR3. Use of 60 Vbeta and 13 Jbeta primers characterized the PCR. Produced via immunoSEQ multiplex PCR; TCRdb's table is partial and in-frame only. Seen in this sample are 60,000 to 100,000 clones; the ten most common clones hold about 4.6%. The sequence was obtained from a man aged 25 to 40 in good health and CMV-seronegative. Source material: PBMCs. The chain joins TRBV2 to TRBJ1-2; 7 nucleotides agree with TRBD1. The CDR3 spells CASSERQGYGYTF. In DNA, the CDR3 is TGTGCCAGCAGCGAACGACAGGGCTATGGCTACACCTTC.